Each of the 18 T cell receptor beta chains below was sequenced from the same sample in a study of shared clonotypes between healthy human individuals. TCRdb keeps only in-frame clones here, not all; method: immunoSEQ multiplex PCR. The sample records about 2.4 million clones, over 85% being singletons. The sequenced sample was naive CD4+ T cells from PBMCs. The subset: CD45RA+ positively selected. These receptors were taken from a man between 18 and 35 years old in good health. Some clones in this sample may be carry-over from other donors' samples.

The V gene is TRBV10-3, the J gene TRBJ1-5, with D possibly matching TRBD1 (5 bases). CDR3 length equals 13 residues. V lost 8 bases to trimming and J lost 2 bases, with 10 bases between them. In germline, CDR1 is ENHRY, CDR2 SYGVKD. The CDR3 DNA is TGTGCCATCCAGGGAGTTCGCAATCAGCCCCAGCATTTT. Translating gives CAIQGVRNQPQHF.

The V gene is TRBV5-1, the J gene TRBJ2-1, with 9 bases aligning to TRBD2. There are 18 residues in the CDR3. V lost 4 bases and J lost 6; bases outside the gene matches: 17. The germline V gene has CDR1 SGHRS and CDR2 YFSETQ. The CDR3 DNA is TGCGCCAGCAGCCTGCTGACCGGGGCGGGAGGGCCGGGCAATGAGCAGTTCTTC. Residues: CASSLLTGAGGPGNEQFF.

The V gene is TRBV15, the J gene TRBJ2-7; D gene unclear. The germline V and J ends were trimmed by 1 base and 5 bases, with 15 bases remaining between them. Germline V gives CDR1 LNHNV, CDR2 YYDKDF (reference sequence). The CDR3 contains 15 residues. The CDR3 coding sequence is TGTGCCACCAGCAGAGCGGGCCGAGGTACCCACGAGCAGTACTTC. This gives the protein CATSRAGRGTHEQYF.

The chain is built from TRBV6-1 and TRBJ2-2; either TRBD1 or TRBD2 may fit D (5 bases each). Germline assignment: CDR1 MNHNS and CDR2 SASEGT. Trimming took off 1 base at V and 6 bases at J, with 12 bases between the two ends. The CDR3 is made up of 15 amino acids. The CDR3 bases are TGTGCCAGCAGTGAAGTAGGTCAGGGAGCCGGGGAGCTGTTTTTT. This translates into CASSEVGQGAGELFF.

The CDR3 spells CASSMGQVGSQPQHF. Written as DNA, the CDR3 is TGTGCCAGTAGTATGGGACAGGTGGGGAGTCAGCCCCAGCATTTT. J is TRBJ1-5 and V is TRBV19; 8 bases align to TRBD1. Per germline, CDR1 LNHDA and CDR2 SQIVND (reference sequence). Germline trimming cut 3 bases from V and 6 bases from J; bases unmatched to any gene: 7. The CDR3 runs 15 residues.

This chain links TRBV28 with TRBJ2-7; TRBD2 aligns across 7 bases. Germline CDR1 is MDHEN and CDR2 is SYDVKM. V shed 6 bases and J 2 bases; nucleotides not matched to a gene: 10. CDR3 size: 15 residues. The chain's CDR3 is CASSPAGGSPYEQYF. CDR3 in DNA: TGTGCCAGCAGCCCAGCCGGGGGGAGTCCCTACGAGCAGTACTTC.

The chain joins TRBV7-3 to TRBJ2-2, with 7 bases aligning to TRBD1. Germline lookup yields CDR1 SGHTA and CDR2 FQGTGA. The CDR3 totals 16 residues. V gave up 2 bases and J gave up 6 bases; unmatched junction bases: 9. Here the CDR3 reads CASSLSSGTGAGELFF. The DNA for the CDR3 is TGTGCCAGCAGCTTATCCTCAGGAACAGGGGCCGGGGAGCTGTTTTTT.

The chain joins TRBV27 to TRBJ1-1, with 8 bases matching TRBD1. Looked up from germline, CDR1 is MNHEY and CDR2 is SMNVEV (reference sequence). The CDR3 covers 16 residues. V was pared by 2 bases and J by 0 bases, with 5 bases of the junction left unmatched. CDR3 sequence reads: CASSLLGQGVNTEAFF. CDR3 bases: TGTGCCAGCAGTTTACTTGGACAGGGAGTGAACACTGAAGCTTTCTTT.

This clone was observed a handful of times. This rearrangement joins TRBV7-6 to TRBJ1-2; 8 bases are a match to TRBD1. Germline assignment: CDR1 SGHVS and CDR2 FNYEAQ. This CDR3 is 14 amino acids long. Germline trimming cut 3 bases from V and 4 bases from J; bases unmatched to any gene: 4. DNA of the CDR3: TGTGCCAGCAGCTTGGACAGGGATGGCTATGGCTACACCTTC. Translating it yields CASSLDRDGYGYTF.

The chain employs TRBV19 and TRBJ2-4; 9 nucleotides align to TRBD1. Germline V CDR1 and CDR2: LNHDA, SQIVND (reference sequence). J was trimmed by 11 bases and V by 5 bases; bases with no gene match: 13. CDR3 length: 15 amino acids. Here the CDR3 DNA reads TGTGCCAGTAGTGTTCCCGGGACAGGGTTTGGTCTTCAGTACTTC. This encodes CASSVPGTGFGLQYF.

The chain carries TRBV7-3 and TRBJ2-1, with TRBD2 identical over 8 bases. The germline V gene has CDR1 SGHTA and CDR2 FQGTGA. CDR3 length: 14 amino acids. V gave up 5 bases and J gave up 3 bases; unmatched junction bases: 3. The CDR3 sequence: CASSIGTSYNEQFF. DNA for the CDR3: TGTGCCAGCAGCATCGGGACTAGCTACAATGAGCAGTTCTTC.

This chain connects TRBV11-1 to TRBJ1-5; no reliable D call. The CDR3 is 13 residues long. Trimming took 1 base from V and 1 from J, leaving 2 bases between them. The germline gives CDR1 SGHAT, CDR2 FQDESV (reference sequence). For the CDR3, the DNA is TGTGCCAGCAGCTTAGGAAGCAATCAGCCCCAGCATTTT. This codes for CASSLGSNQPQHF.

This chain uses TRBV28 with TRBJ2-7; D is unclear. CDR1 is MDHEN, CDR2 SYDVKM, per germline. The CDR3 totals 15 residues. With 6 bases removed from V and 5 bases from J, the gap between germline ends came to 20 bases. CDR3 residues: CASSRIASTGDEQYF. The DNA of the CDR3 is TGTGCCAGCAGCCGTATAGCCAGCACGGGCGACGAGCAGTACTTC.

This clone appeared a single time. This chain connects TRBV28 to TRBJ2-3, with TRBD2 identical over 8 bases. Germline loops: CDR1 MDHEN, CDR2 SYDVKM. V lost 1 base, J lost 7 bases, and 7 bases stayed unmatched. The CDR3 is made up of 15 amino acids. The CDR3, as DNA: TGTGCCAGCAGTTTATACCGGGGGGGCATGAATACGCAGTATTTT. Encoded protein: CASSLYRGGMNTQYF.

J is TRBJ2-2 and V is TRBV19, with 7 bases matching TRBD1. V shed 5 bases and J 4 bases; nucleotides not matched to a gene: 10. This CDR3 is built from 16 residues. CDR1 LNHDA and CDR2 SQIVND come from the germline V gene (reference sequence). CDR3 residues: CASSPDRDRITGELFF. CDR3 coding DNA: TGTGCCAGTAGTCCCGACAGGGATCGTATCACCGGGGAGCTGTTTTTT.

This clone was seen only once. The chain employs TRBV5-5 and TRBJ2-1; no clear D. The CDR3 covers 17 residues. CDR1 is SGHKS and CDR2 is YYEKEE in the germline V gene (reference sequence). With 7 bases removed from V and 0 bases from J, the gap between germline ends came to 20 bases. The CDR3 DNA reads TGTGCCAGCTATCACGGCCCCGAAAGGGCCTCCTACAATGAGCAGTTCTTC. It is translated as CASYHGPERASYNEQFF.

The chain combines TRBV5-1 with TRBJ1-1; no clear D. The CDR3 length is 13 residues. Trimming cost V 4 bases and J 0 bases, with 7 bases left between them. CDR1 is SGHRS, CDR2 YFSETQ, per germline. CDR3 nucleotides: TGCGCCAGCAGCCCCATGTTGAACACTGAAGCTTTCTTT. This gives the protein CASSPMLNTEAFF.

The chain couples TRBV6-1 to TRBJ2-2; possibly TRBD1 for D (6 bases). Germline CDR1 is MNHNS and CDR2 is SASEGT. V lost 6 bases to trimming and J lost 5 bases, with 10 bases between them. CDR3 length: 13 residues. The CDR3 spells CASSRTATGELFF. The CDR3 nucleotides read TGTGCCAGCAGCCGGACAGCAACCGGGGAGCTGTTTTTT.